This T cell receptor (beta chain) originates from a study of cytomegalovirus exposure and HLA in healthy donors. Researchers ran the PCR with 60 Vbeta and 13 Jbeta primers. Assay: immunoSEQ multiplex PCR; the TCRdb copy retains only in-frame clones and omits some. Found here are nearly 110,000 clones, over 70% of them singletons; the top ten hold around 2.7%. This clone occurred once. This CDR3 is 18 amino acids long. The chain links TRBV21-1 to TRBJ2-2; the table's D call, TRBD2, was not checked against the DNA. TRBV21-1 is marked as a pseudogene. What was sequenced was PBMCs. The TCR was taken from a male donor in good health and CMV-seropositive. CDR3 nucleotide sequence: TGTGCCAGCAGCAAAAAGGGCGCACAGCGGCTGAACACCGGGGAGCTGTTTTTT. Amino acids: CASSKKGAQRLNTGELFF.